This T cell receptor beta chain was sequenced during a study of blood T cell repertoires in COVID-19. Study background: Specimens from acute and convalescent COVID-19 originated in the United States, Italy and Spain. PBMCs, B-cell-depleted T cells, or T cells were the source of the cDNA or gDNA that made up the material.

In the original analysis: Amplified reference gene primers provided the basis for estimating nucleated cell counts. TCRdb keeps only in-frame clones here, not all; method: immunoSEQ multiplex PCR. From that table come the V and J calls and clone size; the DNA was used to work out D and trimming. The repertoire has about 180,000 clones, 70% to 85% of them found once; the top ten carry approximately 7%. The CDR3 extends over 15 amino acids. The V gene's germline CDR1 is SNHLY and CDR2 FYNNEI. The ends were cut back, 2 bases at V and 0 bases at J, with 11 bases in the middle. This clone was observed a few times.

This receptor was taken from a human donor in a cohort sampled during active COVID-19. Sequenced input: peripheral blood. The chain employs TRBV2 and TRBJ2-7; D is perhaps TRBD1 (6 bases). CDR3 sequence (DNA): TGTGCCAGCAGTGAATACAGGGCAAGCTCCTACGAGCAGTACTTC. It translates to CASSEYRASSYEQYF. The full variable domain, rest sourced from reference TRBV2 and TRBJ2-7, is EPEVTQTPSHQVTQMGQEVILRCVPISNHLYFYWYRQILGQKVEFLVSFYNNEISEKSEIFDDQFSVERPDGSNFTLKIRSTKLEDSAMYFCASSEYRASSYEQYFGPGTRLTVT.